These 11 T cell receptor beta chains originate from one sample sequenced in a study of lymphopenia after photon versus proton radiotherapy. The protocol was immunoSEQ multiplex PCR, while the TCRdb copy is restricted to in-frame clones and leaves out a portion. Among more than 35,000 clones listed, more than 75% were seen once. Here the sequenced sample was peripheral blood, taken from a patient treated with photon-based radiotherapy. The receptor set was obtained from a man aged 50 or older with gastric cancer.

V is TRBV7-9 and J is TRBJ2-2; 9 bases line up with TRBD2. The CDR3 sequence is 15 residues long. Germline CDR1 and CDR2: SEHNR and FQNEAQ (reference sequence). With V trimmed by 3 bases and J by 6 bases, 5 bases remained unmatched. The CDR3 is CASSFWTSVAGELFF. The CDR3, as DNA: TGTGCCAGCAGCTTTTGGACTAGCGTAGCCGGGGAGCTGTTTTTT.

The chain links TRBV6-1 to TRBJ2-7; a weak D match, TRBD2 (5 bases). Trimming stripped 5 bases from V and 6 bases from J, with 11 bases between. Per the germline V gene, CDR1 is MNHNS and CDR2 is SASEGT. The CDR3 contains 12 residues. The CDR3 spells CASSIISGEQYF. The CDR3 DNA is TGTGCCAGCAGTATAATAAGCGGCGAGCAGTACTTC.

The chain is built from TRBV6-5 and TRBJ1-1; D is ambiguous. CDR3 length equals 13 residues. Germline V gene sequence: CDR1 MNHEY, CDR2 SVGAGI. The germline V and J ends were trimmed by 11 bases and 4 bases, with 17 bases remaining between them. CDR3 nucleotide sequence: TGTGCCGTCGCCTTTGGGCGCGGCACTGAAGCTTTCTTT. It translates to CAVAFGRGTEAFF.

This chain uses TRBV7-6 with TRBJ2-2; unclear D gene. The CDR3 runs to 14 residues. V gave up 5 bases and J gave up 3 bases, with 10 bases separating them. Germline V lookup: CDR1 SGHVS, CDR2 FNYEAQ. The CDR3 reads CASSPRVDTGELFF. As DNA, the CDR3 is TGTGCCAGCAGCCCAAGGGTAGACACCGGGGAGCTGTTTTTT. The whole variable domain, remainder taken from reference TRBV7-6 and TRBJ2-2, is GAGVSQSPRYKVTKRGQDVALRCDPISGHVSLYWYRQALGQGPEFLTYFNYEAQQDKSGLPNDRFSAERPEGSISTLTIQRTEQRDSAMYRCASSPRVDTGELFFGEGSRLTVL.

The chain employs TRBV25-1 and TRBJ1-4; 9 bases match TRBD1. CDR3 length equals 15 residues. V lost 5 bases, J lost 5 bases, and 6 bases stayed unmatched. Germline CDR1 reads MGHDK; CDR2 reads SYGVNS. The CDR3 nucleotides read TGTGCCAGCAGTCCCGGGACAGGGAAGAATGAAAAACTGTTTTTT. This codes for CASSPGTGKNEKLFF.

This clone was found a few times. The chain is built from TRBV30 and TRBJ1-5; a possible D gene is TRBD1 (6 bases). Trimming cost V 0 bases and J 3 bases, with 12 bases left between them. The CDR3 extends over 15 amino acids. Per the germline V gene, CDR1 is GTSNPN and CDR2 is SVGIG (reference sequence). The CDR3 reads CAWSVRGTSNQPQHF. The DNA for the CDR3 is TGTGCCTGGAGTGTTCGGGGGACATCCAATCAGCCCCAGCATTTT.

V gene TRBV19 combines with J gene TRBJ1-4; D is ambiguous. Germline V lookup: CDR1 LNHDA, CDR2 SQIVND (reference sequence). The V and J ends lost 6 bases and 4 bases respectively, with 12 bases between them. The CDR3 consists of 14 residues. Here the CDR3 reads CASSTPGRNEKLFF. The CDR3 nucleotides are TGTGCCAGTAGCACCCCCGGACGTAATGAAAAACTGTTTTTT. Variable domain in full (rest from reference TRBV19 and TRBJ1-4): DGGITQSPKYLFRKEGQNVTLSCEQNLNHDAMYWYRQDPGQGLRLIYYSQIVNDFQKGDIAEGYSVSREKKESFPLTVTSAQKNPTAFYLCASSTPGRNEKLFFGSGTQLSVL.

The gene calls are TRBV28 and TRBJ1-2; D is unresolved. The germline gives CDR1 MDHEN, CDR2 SYDVKM. The CDR3 sequence is 14 residues long. Trimming took off 1 base at V and 2 bases at J, with 8 bases between the two ends. DNA of the CDR3: TGTGCCAGCAGTTTATTGGTCAGGAACTATGGCTACACCTTC. This gives the protein CASSLLVRNYGYTF.

V and J are TRBV29-1 and TRBJ2-7, with a weak D call TRBD2 (5 bases). Germline V gene sequence: CDR1 SQVTM, CDR2 ANQGSEA. CDR3 length: 14 residues. Trimming removed 6 bases from V and 1 base from J, with 16 bases in between. CDR3 sequence reads: CSVMTNQDSYEQYF. CDR3 coding DNA: TGCAGCGTAATGACTAACCAAGATTCCTACGAGCAGTACTTC.

This chain connects TRBV6-1 to TRBJ2-1, with 11 positions matching TRBD2. J lost 6 bases, V lost 4 bases, and 5 bases had no gene match. In germline, CDR1 is MNHNS, CDR2 SASEGT. The CDR3 is 15 amino acids. CDR3 DNA: TGTGCCAGCAGTGGCTCGGGACTAGCGGCCAATGAGCAGTTCTTC. It yields the protein CASSGSGLAANEQFF.

J is TRBJ2-7 and V is TRBV30, with 14 bases aligning to TRBD2. Trimming cost V 2 bases and J 4 bases; bases outside gene matches: 7. CDR3 length equals 16 residues. Germline V gives CDR1 GTSNPN, CDR2 SVGIG (reference sequence). The CDR3 DNA reads TGTGCCTGGAGTCAGGGACTAGCGGGAGTGGTTTACGAGCAGTACTTC. Translation gives CAWSQGLAGVVYEQYF.